The 15 T cell receptor beta chains presented below share a single source sample, sequenced in a study of CD8+CD57+ T cells in acquired aplastic anemia (dated by TCRdb to the late 2010s). Patients chosen for sequencing had shown expansion of CD8+CD57+ cells by flow cytometry. Sequenced using an Illumina HiSeq 2000. TCR beta VDJ combination and CDR3 sequence profiling used genomic DNA as the template. TCRdb passed the public sequencing reads through fastp at Q25 and MiXCR, retaining productive beta sequences. Rows with one shared CDR3 protein collapse into an entry with the most common genes and DNA. The sample records about 98,000 distinct CDR3 sequences, less than 75% of which are singletons. In total, the top ten clones hold around three fifths of the sample. Source material: sorted CD4+, CD8+, or CD8+CD57+ T cells (not recorded which) from PBMCs. The receptors here all came from a human donor with aplastic anemia.

In its sample, this clonotype was seen many times. V gene TRBV25-1 combines with J gene TRBJ1-5; D is perhaps TRBD1 (5 bases). The CDR3 sequence is 17 residues long. Germline CDR1 MGHDK, CDR2 SYGVNS. Trimming removed 2 bases at V and 0 bases at J, with 14 bases between. CDR3 protein: CASSEGDGVYSNQPQHF. The CDR3 region has the DNA TGTGCCAGCAGTGAAGGGGACGGCGTTTATAGCAATCAGCCCCAGCATTTT.

The V call is TRBV10-3, the J call TRBJ2-3; maybe TRBD1 (6 bases). V shed 4 bases and J shed 11 bases, with 10 bases lying between them. The germline V gene encodes CDR1 ENHRY and CDR2 SYGVKD. The CDR3 totals 11 residues. The CDR3 bases are TGTGCCATCAGTGGACCGGGACAGCAGTATTTT. This sequence encodes CAISGPGQQYF.

A remark on this clonotype: A junction boundary mismatches the germline segment, possibly from a read error. The J gene is TRBJ2-1, the V gene TRBV7-7; 9 positions agree with TRBD2. The CDR3 covers 14 residues. CDR1 and CDR2 from the germline V gene are SSHAT and FNYEAQ (reference sequence). This CDR3 reads CASGLAGVYNERFF. The CDR3, as DNA: TGTGCCAGCGGCTTAGCGGGAGTCTACAATGAGCGGTTCTTC.

The chain joins TRBV7-8 to TRBJ2-1, with 9 bases that match TRBD2. Trimming cost V 4 bases and J 5 bases; bases outside gene matches: 6. The CDR3 totals 15 residues. Looked up from germline, CDR1 is SGHVS and CDR2 is FQNEAQ. Here the CDR3 reads CASSSSSGANNEQFF. The CDR3 region has the DNA TGTGCCAGCAGCTCCTCTAGCGGGGCCAACAATGAGCAGTTCTTC.

The chain carries TRBV20-1 and TRBJ2-7, with TRBD2 matching over 9 bases. CDR3 size: 14 residues. CDR1 and CDR2 from the germline V gene are DFQATT and SNEGSKA (reference sequence). J was trimmed by 9 bases and V by 6 bases; bases with no gene match: 15. In nucleotides, the CDR3 is TGCAGTGCCGCCTTGGTAGGCGGGAGGGCCCCGCAGTACTTC. Residues: CSAALVGGRAPQYF.

This clonotype was counted once. The chain links TRBV7-1 to TRBJ2-3, with 16 positions matching TRBD2. TRBV7-1 is labeled an ORF, and its function is uncertain. The CDR3 contains 19 residues. V lost 5 bases, J lost 3 bases, and 11 bases stayed unmatched. Here the CDR3 DNA reads TGTGCCAGCAGCGCAGGACCGGGACTAGCGGGGGGGAGAACAGATACGCAGTATTTT. Amino acids: CASSAGPGLAGGRTDTQYF.

V gene TRBV5-6 combines with J gene TRBJ2-7; D gene uncertain. The CDR3 runs to 13 residues. Germline V gives CDR1 SGHDT, CDR2 YYEEEE. V lost 4 bases, J lost 0 bases, and 8 bases lay in between. The CDR3 region is CASSRRSSYEQYF. CDR3 bases: TGTGCCAGCAGCCGTAGAAGCTCCTACGAGCAGTACTTC.

The chain is built from TRBV20-1 and TRBJ2-3, with 13 bases identical to TRBD2. Germline V gene sequence: CDR1 DFQATT, CDR2 SNEGSKA (reference sequence). This CDR3 contains 15 residues. J lost 5 bases, V lost 1 base, and 3 bases had no gene match. CDR3: CSARGGLAGVDTQYF. CDR3 sequence (DNA): TGCAGTGCTAGAGGAGGACTAGCGGGGGTAGATACGCAGTATTTT.

The chain links TRBV25-1 to TRBJ1-6; D gene ambiguous. Between the trimmed V and J ends, which lost 2 bases and 4 bases, there was a span of 6 bases. This CDR3 has 14 amino acids. Germline V CDR1 and CDR2: MGHDK, SYGVNS. CDR3 bases: TGTGCCAGCAGTGAAACTACTTATAATTCACCCCTCCACTTT. Translated, it gives CASSETTYNSPLHF.

This chain connects TRBV6-1 to TRBJ2-1, with D tentatively TRBD2 (6 bases). The V gene's germline CDR1 is MNHNS and CDR2 SASEGT. V was trimmed by 3 bases and J by 9 bases, leaving 12 bases between them. The CDR3 length is 13 residues. Here the CDR3 reads CASSERGNSEQFF. The CDR3 DNA reads as TGTGCCAGCAGTGAGCGGGGAAACAGTGAGCAGTTCTTC.

This clonotype was seen more than once but under ten times. CDR3 nucleotide sequence: TGTGCCAGCAGTTTCGAGGTTACCACTGAAGCTTTCTTT. Amino acid sequence: CASSFEVTTEAFF. The chain has TRBV2 and TRBJ1-1; D not resolved. The CDR3 is 13 residues long. Germline V lookup: CDR1 SNHLY, CDR2 FYNNEI. Trimming shortened V by 5 bases and J by 4 bases, and 11 bases separated the two germline ends.

This clonotype was detected once. The rearrangement joins TRBV25-1 to TRBJ2-2, with 11 positions matching TRBD1. CDR3 length: 16 amino acids. From germline, CDR1 is MGHDK and CDR2 SYGVNS. The ends lost 4 bases at V and 5 bases at J; junction bases unmatched: 6. CDR3 protein: CASSGGTGGYTGELFF. The CDR3 bases are TGTGCCAGCAGTGGGGGGACAGGGGGATATACCGGGGAGCTGTTTTTT.

The gene calls are TRBV20-1 and TRBJ2-7, with D maybe TRBD1 (5 bases). The germline V gene has CDR1 DFQATT and CDR2 SNEGSKA (reference sequence). V was shortened by 3 bases and J by 5 bases, with 8 bases between the two germline ends. CDR3 length: 11 amino acids. The CDR3 spells CSASKGHEQYF. The CDR3 region has the DNA TGCAGTGCTAGTAAGGGGCACGAGCAGTACTTC.

This clonotype was seen a handful of times. The chain combines TRBV20-1 with TRBJ2-7; D unclear. The germline V gene encodes CDR1 DFQATT and CDR2 SNEGSKA (reference sequence). The CDR3 totals 14 residues. V was trimmed by 0 bases and J by 3 bases, leaving 12 bases between them. CDR3 sequence reads: CSARDRVIGYEQYF. In DNA, the CDR3 is TGCAGTGCTAGAGATCGAGTAATCGGCTACGAGCAGTACTTC.

The chain uses TRBV24-1 and TRBJ1-1; D is perhaps TRBD1 (5 bases). Germline assignment: CDR1 KGHDR and CDR2 SFDVKD. The CDR3 is made up of 13 amino acids. The V gene lost 1 base and the J gene lost 10 bases, with 12 bases spanning the gap. The CDR3 sequence is CATSDFAGRGAFF. The CDR3 DNA follows: TGTGCCACCAGTGATTTTGCGGGGAGGGGAGCTTTCTTT.